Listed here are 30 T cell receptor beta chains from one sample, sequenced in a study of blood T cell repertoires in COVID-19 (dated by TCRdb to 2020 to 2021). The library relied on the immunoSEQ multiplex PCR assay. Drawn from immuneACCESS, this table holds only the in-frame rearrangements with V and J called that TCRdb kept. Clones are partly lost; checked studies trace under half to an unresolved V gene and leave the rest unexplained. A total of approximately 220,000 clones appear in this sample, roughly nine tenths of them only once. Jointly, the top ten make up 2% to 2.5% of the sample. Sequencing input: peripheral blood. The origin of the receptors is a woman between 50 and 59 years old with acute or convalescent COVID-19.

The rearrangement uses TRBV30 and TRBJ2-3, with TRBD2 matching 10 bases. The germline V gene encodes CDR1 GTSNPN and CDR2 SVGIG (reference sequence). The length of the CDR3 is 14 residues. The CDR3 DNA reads TGTGTCGGGAAAGTACTAGCGGGGTCGGATACGCAGTATTTT. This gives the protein CVGKVLAGSDTQYF. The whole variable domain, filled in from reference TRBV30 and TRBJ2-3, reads SQTIHQWPATLVQPVGSPLSLECTVEGTSNPNLYWYRQAAGRGLQLLFYSVGIGQISSEVPQNLSASRPQDRQFILSSKKLLLSDSGFYLCVGKVLAGSDTQYFGPGTRLTVL.

In DNA, the CDR3 is TGTGCCAGCAGCCTCACCCCCGGTCGGGATGAGCAGTTCTTC. It codes for CASSLTPGRDEQFF. The rearrangement joins TRBV7-9 to TRBJ2-1; D unresolved. Germline lookup yields CDR1 SEHNR and CDR2 FQNEAQ (reference sequence). Trimming stripped 5 bases from V and 8 bases from J, with 16 bases between. This CDR3 region has 14 residues.

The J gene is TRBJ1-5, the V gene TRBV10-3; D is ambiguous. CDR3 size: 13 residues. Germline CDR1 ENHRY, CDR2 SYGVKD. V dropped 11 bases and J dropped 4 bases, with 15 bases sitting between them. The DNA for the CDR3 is TGTGCCGCCCGGAGTGACCTTAATCAGCCCCAGCATTTT. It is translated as CAARSDLNQPQHF.

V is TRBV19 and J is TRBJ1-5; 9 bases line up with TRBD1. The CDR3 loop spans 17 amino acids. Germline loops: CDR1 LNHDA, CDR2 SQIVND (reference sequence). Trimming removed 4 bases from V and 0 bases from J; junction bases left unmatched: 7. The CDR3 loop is CASSTSGTGYSNQPQHF. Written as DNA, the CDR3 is TGTGCCAGTAGTACCTCCGGGACAGGGTATAGCAATCAGCCCCAGCATTTT. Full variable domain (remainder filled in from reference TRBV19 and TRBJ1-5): DGGITQSPKYLFRKEGQNVTLSCEQNLNHDAMYWYRQDPGQGLRLIYYSQIVNDFQKGDIAEGYSVSREKKESFPLTVTSAQKNPTAFYLCASSTSGTGYSNQPQHFGDGTRLSIL.

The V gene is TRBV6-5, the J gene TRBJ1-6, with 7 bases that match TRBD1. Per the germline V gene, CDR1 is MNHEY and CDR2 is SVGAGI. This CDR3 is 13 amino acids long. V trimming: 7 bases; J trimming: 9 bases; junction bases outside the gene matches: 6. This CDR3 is CASKTGDSSPLHF. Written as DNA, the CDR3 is TGTGCCAGCAAAACAGGGGACAGTTCACCCCTCCACTTT.

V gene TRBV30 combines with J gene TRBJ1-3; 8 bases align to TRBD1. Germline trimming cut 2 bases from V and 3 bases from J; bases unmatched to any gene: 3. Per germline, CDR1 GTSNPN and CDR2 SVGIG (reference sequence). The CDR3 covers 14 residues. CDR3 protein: CAWSRTGFGNTIYF. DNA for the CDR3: TGTGCCTGGAGTAGGACAGGGTTTGGAAACACCATATATTTT. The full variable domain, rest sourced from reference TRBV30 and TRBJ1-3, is SQTIHQWPATLVQPVGSPLSLECTVEGTSNPNLYWYRQAAGRGLQLLFYSVGIGQISSEVPQNLSASRPQDRQFILSSKKLLLSDSGFYLCAWSRTGFGNTIYFGEGSWLTVV.

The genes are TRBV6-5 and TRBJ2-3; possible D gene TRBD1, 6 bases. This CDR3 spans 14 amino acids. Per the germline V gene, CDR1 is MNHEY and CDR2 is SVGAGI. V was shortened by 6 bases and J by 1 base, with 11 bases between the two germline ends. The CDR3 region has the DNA TGTGCCAGCAGCACGTGGGGGCGCACAGATACGCAGTATTTT. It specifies CASSTWGRTDTQYF.

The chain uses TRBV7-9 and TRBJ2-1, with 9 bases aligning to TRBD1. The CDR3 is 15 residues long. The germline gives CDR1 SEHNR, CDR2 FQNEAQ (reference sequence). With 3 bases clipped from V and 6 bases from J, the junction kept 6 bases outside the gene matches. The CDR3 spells CASSFRTGAINEQFF. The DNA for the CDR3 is TGTGCCAGCAGCTTTCGGACAGGGGCAATCAATGAGCAGTTCTTC. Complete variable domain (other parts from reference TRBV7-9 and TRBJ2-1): DTGVSQNPRHKITKRGQNVTFRCDPISEHNRLYWYRQTLGQGPEFLTYFQNEAQLEKSRLLSDRFSAERPKGSFSTLEIQRTEQGDSAMYLCASSFRTGAINEQFFGPGTRLTVL.

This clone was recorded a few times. CDR3: CASSTSTAENTEAFF. The CDR3 nucleotides are TGTGCCAGCAGCACGTCGACAGCTGAGAACACTGAAGCTTTCTTT. V gene TRBV7-2 combines with J gene TRBJ1-1; weak D call: TRBD1 (5 bases). The CDR3 is 15 amino acids. CDR1 and CDR2 (germline): SGHTA, FQGNSA. V was shortened by 5 bases and J by 1 base, with 14 bases between the two germline ends.

The CDR3 DNA reads as TGTGCCTGGAGTGTACGACTAGCCGAGACCCAGTACTTC. It encodes CAWSVRLAETQYF. J is TRBJ2-5 and V is TRBV30, with 7 positions matching TRBD2. This CDR3 is 13 amino acids long. The V segment lost 0 bases and the J segment 5 bases; nucleotides outside the gene matches: 3. CDR1 and CDR2 from the germline V gene are GTSNPN and SVGIG (reference sequence).

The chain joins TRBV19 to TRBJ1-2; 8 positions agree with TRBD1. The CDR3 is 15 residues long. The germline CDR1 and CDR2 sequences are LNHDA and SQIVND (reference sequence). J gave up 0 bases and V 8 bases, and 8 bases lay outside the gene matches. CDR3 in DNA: TGTGCCAGTTCGAGACGGACAGGGACTAACTATGGCTACACCTTC. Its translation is CASSRRTGTNYGYTF.

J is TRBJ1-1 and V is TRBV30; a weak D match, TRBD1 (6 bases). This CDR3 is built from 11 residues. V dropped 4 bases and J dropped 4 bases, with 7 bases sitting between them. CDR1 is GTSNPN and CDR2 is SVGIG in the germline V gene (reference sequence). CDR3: CAWNRVTEAFF. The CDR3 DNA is TGTGCCTGGAACAGGGTCACTGAAGCTTTCTTT.

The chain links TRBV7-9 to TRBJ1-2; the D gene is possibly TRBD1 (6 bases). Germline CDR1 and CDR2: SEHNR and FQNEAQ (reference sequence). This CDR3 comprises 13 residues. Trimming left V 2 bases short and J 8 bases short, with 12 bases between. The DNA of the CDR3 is TGTGCCAGCAGCTTAACGACAGGATTCGGCTACACCTTC. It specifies CASSLTTGFGYTF.

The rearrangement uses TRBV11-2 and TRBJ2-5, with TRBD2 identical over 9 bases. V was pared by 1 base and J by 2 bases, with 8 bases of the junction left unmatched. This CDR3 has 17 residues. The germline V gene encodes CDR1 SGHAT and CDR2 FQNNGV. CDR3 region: CASSLGLAGTPQETQYF. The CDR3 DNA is TGTGCCAGCAGCTTAGGGCTAGCGGGGACCCCTCAAGAGACCCAGTACTTC.

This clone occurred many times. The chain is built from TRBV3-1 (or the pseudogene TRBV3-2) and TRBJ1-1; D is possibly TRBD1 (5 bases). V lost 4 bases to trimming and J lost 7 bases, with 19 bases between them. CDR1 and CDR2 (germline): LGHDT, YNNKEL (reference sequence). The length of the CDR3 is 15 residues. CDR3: CASSPISRGEREAFF. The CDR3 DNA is TGTGCCAGCAGCCCCATCTCGCGGGGGGAACGTGAAGCTTTCTTT.

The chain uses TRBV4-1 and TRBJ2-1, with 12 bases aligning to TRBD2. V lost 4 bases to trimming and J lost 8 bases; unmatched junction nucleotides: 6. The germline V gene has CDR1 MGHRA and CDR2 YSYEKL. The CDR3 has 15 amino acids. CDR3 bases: TGCGCCAGCAGCCTCACTAGCGGGGGGCGGGATGAGCAGTTCTTC. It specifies CASSLTSGGRDEQFF.

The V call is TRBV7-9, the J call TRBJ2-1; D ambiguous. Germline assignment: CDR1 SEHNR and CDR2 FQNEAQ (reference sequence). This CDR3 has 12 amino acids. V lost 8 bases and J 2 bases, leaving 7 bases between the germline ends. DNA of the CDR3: TGTGCCAGCGACCGGGCCTACAATGAGCAGTTCTTC. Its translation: CASDRAYNEQFF.

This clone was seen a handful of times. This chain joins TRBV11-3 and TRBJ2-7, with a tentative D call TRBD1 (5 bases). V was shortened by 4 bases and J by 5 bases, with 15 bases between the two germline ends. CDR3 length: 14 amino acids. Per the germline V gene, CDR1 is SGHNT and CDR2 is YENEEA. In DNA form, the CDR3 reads TGTGCCAGCAGCTCGAGGCAGGGTAACCACGAGCAGTACTTC. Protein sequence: CASSSRQGNHEQYF.

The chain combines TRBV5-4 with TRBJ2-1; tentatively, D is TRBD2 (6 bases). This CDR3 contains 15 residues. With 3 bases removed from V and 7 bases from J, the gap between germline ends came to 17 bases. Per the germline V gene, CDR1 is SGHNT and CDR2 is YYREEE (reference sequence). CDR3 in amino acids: CASSWDLTAGNEQFF. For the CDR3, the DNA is TGTGCCAGCAGCTGGGACCTCACCGCGGGAAATGAGCAGTTCTTC.

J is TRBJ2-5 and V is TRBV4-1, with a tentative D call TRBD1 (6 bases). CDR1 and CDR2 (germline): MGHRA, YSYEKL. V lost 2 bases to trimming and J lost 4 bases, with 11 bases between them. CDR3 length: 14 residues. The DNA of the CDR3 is TGCGCCAGCAGCCAACGGACAGACCCAGAGACCCAGTACTTC. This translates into CASSQRTDPETQYF.

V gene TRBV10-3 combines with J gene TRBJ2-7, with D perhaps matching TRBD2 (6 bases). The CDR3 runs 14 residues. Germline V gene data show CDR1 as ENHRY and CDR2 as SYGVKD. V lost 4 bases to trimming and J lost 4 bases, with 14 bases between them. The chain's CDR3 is CAISADGGVYEQYF. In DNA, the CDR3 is TGTGCCATCAGTGCCGACGGAGGGGTTTACGAGCAGTACTTC.

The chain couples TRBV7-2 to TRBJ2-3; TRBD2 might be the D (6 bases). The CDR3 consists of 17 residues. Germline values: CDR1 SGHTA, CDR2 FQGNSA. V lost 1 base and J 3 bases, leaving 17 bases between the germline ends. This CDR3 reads CASSLVYGGGGTDTQYF. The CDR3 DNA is TGTGCCAGCAGCTTAGTATACGGGGGAGGAGGGACAGATACGCAGTATTTT.

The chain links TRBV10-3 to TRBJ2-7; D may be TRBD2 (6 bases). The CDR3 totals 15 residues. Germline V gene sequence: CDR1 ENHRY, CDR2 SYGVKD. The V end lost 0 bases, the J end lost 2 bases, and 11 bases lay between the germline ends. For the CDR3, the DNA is TGTGCCATCAGTGAGTCACGGGACTCCCCCTACGAGCAGTACTTC. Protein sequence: CAISESRDSPYEQYF.

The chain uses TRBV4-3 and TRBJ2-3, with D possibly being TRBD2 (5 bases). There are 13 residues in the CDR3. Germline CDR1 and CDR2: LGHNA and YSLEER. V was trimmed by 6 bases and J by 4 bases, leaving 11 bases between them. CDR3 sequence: CASRKTEADTQYF. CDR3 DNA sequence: TGCGCCAGCAGAAAAACGGAGGCAGATACGCAGTATTTT.

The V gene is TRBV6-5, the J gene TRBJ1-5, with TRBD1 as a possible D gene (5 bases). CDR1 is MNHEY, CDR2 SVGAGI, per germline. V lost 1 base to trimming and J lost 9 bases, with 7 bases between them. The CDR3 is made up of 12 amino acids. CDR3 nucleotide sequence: TGTGCCAGCAGTTACTGGGGCGGGCCCCAGCATTTT. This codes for CASSYWGGPQHF.

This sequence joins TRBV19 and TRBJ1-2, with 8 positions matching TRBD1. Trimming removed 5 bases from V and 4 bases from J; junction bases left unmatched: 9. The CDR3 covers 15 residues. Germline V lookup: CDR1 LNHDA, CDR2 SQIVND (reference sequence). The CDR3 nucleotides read TGTGCCAGTAGTTCAGGGACAGGAACCCGCTATGGCTACACCTTC. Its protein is CASSSGTGTRYGYTF.

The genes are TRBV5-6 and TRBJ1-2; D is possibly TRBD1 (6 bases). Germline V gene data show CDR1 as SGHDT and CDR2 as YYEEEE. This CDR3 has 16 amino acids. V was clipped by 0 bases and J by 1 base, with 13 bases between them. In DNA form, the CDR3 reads TGTGCCAGCAGCTTGGCACGTCAGGGGAATAACTATGGCTACACCTTC. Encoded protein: CASSLARQGNNYGYTF. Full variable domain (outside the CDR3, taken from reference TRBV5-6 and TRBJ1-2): DAGVTQSPTHLIKTRGQQVTLRCSPKSGHDTVSWYQQALGQGPQFIFQYYEEEERQRGNFPDRFSGHQFPNYSSELNVNALLLGDSALYLCASSLARQGNNYGYTFGSGTRLTVV.

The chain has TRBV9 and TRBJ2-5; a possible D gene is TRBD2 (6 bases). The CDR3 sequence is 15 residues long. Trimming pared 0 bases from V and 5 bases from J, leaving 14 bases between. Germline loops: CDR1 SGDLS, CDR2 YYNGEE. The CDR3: CASSVEGLQWETQYF. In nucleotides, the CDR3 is TGTGCCAGCAGCGTAGAGGGACTCCAGTGGGAGACCCAGTACTTC.

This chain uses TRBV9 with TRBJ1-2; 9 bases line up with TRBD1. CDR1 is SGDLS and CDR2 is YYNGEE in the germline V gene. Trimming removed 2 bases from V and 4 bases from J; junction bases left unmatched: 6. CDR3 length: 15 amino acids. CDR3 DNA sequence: TGTGCCAGCAGCGTGGGACAGGGAAATTTCTATGGCTACACCTTC. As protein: CASSVGQGNFYGYTF. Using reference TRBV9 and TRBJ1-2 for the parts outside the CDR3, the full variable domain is DSGVTQTPKHLITATGQRVTLRCSPRSGDLSVYWYQQSLDQGLQFLIQYYNGEERAKGNILERFSAQQFPDLHSELNLSSLELGDSALYFCASSVGQGNFYGYTFGSGTRLTVV.

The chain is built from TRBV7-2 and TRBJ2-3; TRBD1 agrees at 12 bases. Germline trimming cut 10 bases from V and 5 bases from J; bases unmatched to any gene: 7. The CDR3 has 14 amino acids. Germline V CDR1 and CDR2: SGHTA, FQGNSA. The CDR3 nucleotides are TGTGCCACCCGGGACAGGGGGCGCGGAGATACGCAGTATTTT. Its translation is CATRDRGRGDTQYF. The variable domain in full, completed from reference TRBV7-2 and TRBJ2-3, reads GAGVSQSPSNKVTEKGKDVELRCDPISGHTALYWYRQSLGQGLEFLIYFQGNSAPDKSGLPSDRFSAERTGGSVSTLTIQRTQQEDSAVYLCATRDRGRGDTQYFGPGTRLTVL.